The clone carrying this TCR beta chain occurred once. The data are from a study of cytomegalovirus exposure and HLA in healthy donors. Germline V gives CDR1 SGHRS, CDR2 YFSETQ. This CDR3 spans 19 amino acids. The ends lost 4 bases at V and 5 bases at J; junction bases unmatched: 16. TCRdb's copy holds only in-frame clones and misses some; the assay was immunoSEQ multiplex PCR. The data contain 65,000 to 75,000 clones, approximately 94% of them singletons. The material sequenced was PBMCs. The rearrangement uses TRBV5-1 and TRBJ1-4, with TRBD1 identical over 11 bases. The sequence was collected from a woman under 30 in good health and CMV-seropositive. The CDR3 spells CASSQNGQGAGGGNEKLFF. The DNA for the CDR3 is TGCGCCAGCAGCCAAAACGGACAGGGGGCCGGTGGGGGAAATGAAAAACTGTTTTTT.